Each of the 7 T cell receptor beta chains below was sequenced from the same sample in a study of blood T cell repertoires in COVID-19. This table comes from immunoSEQ multiplex PCR, and its TCRdb copy is limited to in-frame clones, with some not included. The sample lists 72,000 or so clones; about 85% were seen once. Specimen: peripheral blood. The receptors originated from a woman of 80 years or more with active or convalescent COVID-19.

In regard to this clone: The germline gene is not matched at one end of the junction; a read error may be the cause. This chain uses TRBV7-9 with TRBJ2-1; the match to TRBD2 covers 9 bases. This CDR3 is built from 14 residues. Germline CDR1 is SEHNR and CDR2 is FQNEAQ (reference sequence). The CDR3 is CASSLAGPHNEQFF. CDR3 bases: TGTGCCAGCAGCCTAGCGGGGCCCCACAATGAGCAGTTCTTC.

The genes are TRBV12-2 and TRBJ2-2; TRBD2, the D gene given by the table, was not confirmed from the DNA. TRBV12-2 is labeled a pseudogene. The CDR3 runs to 17 residues. The CDR3 protein is CASRLALAGGIGGELFF. In DNA form, the CDR3 reads TGTGCAAGTCGCTTAGCCCTAGCGGGGGGTATTGGCGGGGAGCTGTTTTTT.

The V call is TRBV6-5, the J call TRBJ2-2, with D uncertain. CDR1 is MNHEY and CDR2 is SVGAGI in the germline V gene. The CDR3 sequence is 12 residues long. The V gene lost 8 bases and the J gene lost 4 bases, with 8 bases spanning the gap. CDR3 in amino acids: CASLASTGELFF. CDR3 DNA: TGTGCCAGCCTTGCCAGCACCGGGGAGCTGTTTTTT.

V is TRBV3-1 (or the pseudogene TRBV3-2) and J is TRBJ2-1, with TRBD2 as a possible D gene (5 bases). The CDR3 contains 13 residues. From germline, CDR1 is LGHDT and CDR2 YNNKEL (reference sequence). V lost 0 bases and J lost 7, with 7 bases in between. The CDR3 protein is CASSQDRGNEQFF. In DNA, the CDR3 is TGTGCCAGCAGCCAAGATCGGGGTAATGAGCAGTTCTTC.

The chain recombines TRBV5-4 with TRBJ2-2; a weak D match, TRBD2 (5 bases). Germline V gives CDR1 SGHNT, CDR2 YYREEE (reference sequence). V was shortened by 3 bases and J by 6 bases, with 21 bases between the two germline ends. This CDR3 comprises 17 residues. The CDR3 loop is CASSSRENLVRAGELFF. CDR3 DNA: TGTGCCAGCAGCTCGCGCGAGAACCTTGTGAGGGCCGGGGAGCTGTTTTTT.

This clone was seen a handful of times. This chain connects TRBV5-6 to TRBJ1-4; 7 nucleotides match TRBD1. This CDR3 comprises 14 residues. Per germline, CDR1 SGHDT and CDR2 YYEEEE. The ends lost 4 bases at V and 8 bases at J; junction bases unmatched: 8. This CDR3 is CASSPAGTAEKLFF. The CDR3 DNA follows: TGTGCCAGCAGCCCGGCCGGGACAGCCGAAAAACTGTTTTTT.

This rearrangement joins TRBV7-6 to TRBJ1-4; D may be TRBD1 (5 bases). V shed 5 bases and J shed 7 bases, with 14 bases lying between them. CDR3 length equals 14 residues. Germline-derived CDR1 and CDR2 are SGHVS and FNYEAQ. Here the CDR3 DNA reads TGTGCCAGCAGCCGTGGGGGGGGTTTTGAAAAACTGTTTTTT. Translation gives CASSRGGGFEKLFF.